A selection of T cell receptor beta chains follows, all from one sample in a study of glioma-infiltrating T cells after dendritic cell vaccination. The assay was immunoSEQ multiplex PCR, and TCRdb's table has in-frame clones only and misses some. The top ten hold 3.2% of the sample, which has roughly 82,000 clones, approximately 90% seen once. Specimen: blood, collected before dendritic cell vaccination. Every receptor here comes from a human donor with glioblastoma. Both conserved end residues are part of each CDR3. A D gene is named only where the DNA matches it firmly. A clone size is listed for some rows: how often the clone was seen (once, few, many), or a class if it is expanded.

>TRBJ2-5|TRBD2|once|TRBV9
CASSVGISGGETQYF
TGTGCCAGCAGCGTAGGAATTAGCGGGGGGGAGACCCAGTACTTC
>TRBJ2-7|TRBD1|once|TRBV11-3
CASSKGQGADYEQYF
TGTGCCAGCAGCAAGGGACAGGGGGCAGACTACGAGCAGTACTTC
>TRBJ2-5|TRBD2|.|TRBV2
CASRAGTSGSALWTQYF
TGTGCCAGCAGGGCTGGGACTAGCGGGAGTGCTTTGTGGACCCAGTACTTC
>TRBJ2-7|.|.|TRBV6-1
CASSEGPHSYEQYF
TGTGCCAGCAGTGAAGGTCCACACAGCTACGAGCAGTACTTC
>TRBJ2-5|.|.|TRBV10-3
CAISESTGEGETQYF
TGTGCCATCAGTGAGTCGACAGGCGAGGGGGAGACCCAGTACTTC
>TRBJ1-6|.|.|TRBV4-1
CASSQDRDSRRSYNSPLHF
TGCGCCAGCAGCCAAGACAGGGATTCGCGGCGCTCCTATAATTCACCCCTCCACTTT
>TRBJ2-5|.|.|TRBV5-1
CASSLDVEETQYF
TGCGCCAGCAGCTTGGACGTCGAGGAGACCCAGTACTTC
>TRBJ2-5|.|.|TRBV28
CASTTPEQGGLETQYF
TGTGCCAGCACCACCCCGGAGCAGGGCGGCCTAGAGACCCAGTACTTC
>TRBJ2-1|TRBD2|once|TRBV30
CAWRPSRGDNEQFF
TGTGCCTGGAGGCCCTCGCGGGGGGACAATGAGCAGTTCTTC
>TRBJ1-1|TRBD1|.|TRBV2
CASSGDRGADTEAFF
TGTGCCAGCAGCGGGGACAGGGGGGCTGACACTGAAGCTTTCTTT
>TRBJ2-2|TRBD2|.|TRBV19
CASTAGDLAGRAGELFF
TGTGCCAGTACCGCGGGAGATCTAGCGGGGAGGGCCGGGGAGCTGTTTTTT
>TRBJ1-6|.|.|TRBV6-1
CASSQLQGANSPLHF
TGTGCCAGCAGTCAGCTACAGGGAGCGAATTCACCCCTCCACTTT
>TRBJ1-1|.|once|TRBV7-9
CASRSPTVNTEAFF
TGTGCCAGCAGGTCTCCGACAGTGAACACTGAAGCTTTCTTT
>TRBJ2-3|TRBD2|.|TRBV25-1
CASSEYLAGGADTQYF
TGTGCCAGCAGTGAATACCTAGCGGGGGGCGCAGATACGCAGTATTTT
>TRBJ1-1|.|.|TRBV6-1
CASRTDSLMNTEAFF
TGTGCCAGCAGGACGGACAGCCTCATGAACACTGAAGCTTTCTTT
>TRBJ2-7|TRBD2|.|TRBV5-4
CASSFGGGGGPTYEQYF
TGTGCCAGCAGCTTCGGGGGAGGCGGGGGGCCGACCTACGAGCAGTACTTC
>TRBJ2-3|TRBD1|.|TRBV11-3
CASSGGYPKGRVWDTDTQYF
TGTGCCAGCTCAGGGGGTTACCCAAAGGGGAGAGTGTGGGACACAGATACGCAGTATTTT
>TRBJ1-1|.|.|TRBV19
CASAVLGNTEAFF
TGTGCCAGTGCCGTCCTCGGGAACACTGAAGCTTTCTTT
>TRBJ2-7|TRBD2|.|TRBV11-3
CASSSGLAGVSHYEQYF
TGTGCCAGCAGCTCGGGACTAGCGGGAGTATCGCACTACGAGCAGTACTTC
>TRBJ1-1|.|.|TRBV6-1
CASSERTAFGTEAFF
TGTGCCAGCAGTGAAAGGACAGCATTCGGCACTGAAGCTTTCTTT
>TRBJ2-5|TRBD2|.|TRBV2
CASTPGGEETQYF
TGTGCCAGCACTCCGGGGGGGGAAGAGACCCAGTACTTC
>TRBJ2-5|.|.|TRBV11-2
CASSQLRGTAPETQYF
TGTGCCAGCAGTCAACTCAGGGGTACGGCTCCAGAGACCCAGTACTTC
>TRBJ1-2|.|.|TRBV10-3
CAISESETRYTF
TGTGCCATCAGTGAGTCGGAGACTCGCTACACCTTC
>TRBJ2-5|TRBD1|.|TRBV5-6
CASSLRSGGRETQYF
TGTGCCAGCAGCTTGAGATCAGGGGGCAGGGAGACCCAGTACTTC
>TRBJ1-2|TRBD1|.|TRBV6-1
CASRQGRRGYTF
TGTGCCAGCAGACAGGGGCGGCGTGGCTACACCTTC
>TRBJ1-4|.|.|TRBV28
CASSSAGAATNEKLFF
TGTGCCAGCAGTTCCGCGGGGGCCGCAACTAATGAAAAACTGTTTTTT
>TRBJ2-5|.|.|TRBV6-1
CASSERGGIGETQYF
TGTGCCAGCAGTGAACGGGGCGGGATTGGGGAGACCCAGTACTTC
>TRBJ1-5|.|.|TRBV7-2
CASSLGGGLSNQPQHF
TGTGCCAGCAGCTTAGGGGGGGGTTTGAGCAATCAGCCCCAGCATTTT
>TRBJ2-1|TRBD2|.|TRBV2
CASILGTSGINEQFF
TGTGCCAGCATCCTAGGGACTAGCGGGATCAATGAGCAGTTCTTC
>TRBJ1-5|TRBD1|.|TRBV2
CASSHQAGGGEGNQPQHF
TGTGCCAGCAGTCACCAGGCAGGGGGCGGCGAGGGCAATCAGCCCCAGCATTTT
>TRBJ1-6|.|once|TRBV30
CAWSGRVDNSPLHF
TGTGCCTGGAGTGGCAGGGTTGATAATTCACCCCTCCACTTT
>TRBJ2-7|TRBD1|.|TRBV18
CASSPGQGSYEQYF
TGTGCCAGCTCACCGGGACAGGGGTCCTACGAGCAGTACTTC
>TRBJ2-1|.|.|TRBV18
CATSGGGPPDNEQFF
TGTGCAACCTCAGGAGGGGGCCCTCCTGACAATGAGCAGTTCTTC
>TRBJ1-2|TRBD1|.|TRBV5-8
CASIQDRKIYNGYTF
TGTGCCAGCATTCAGGACAGGAAAATATACAATGGCTACACCTTC
>TRBJ2-4|.|once|TRBV6-5
CASSSGDFAKNIQYF
TGTGCCAGCAGTTCCGGGGACTTTGCCAAAAACATTCAGTACTTC
>TRBJ1-4|.|.|TRBV27
CASSHRPRGLNEKLFF
TGTGCCAGCAGTCACCGGCCCAGGGGCCTTAATGAAAAACTGTTTTTT
>TRBJ2-5|.|.|TRBV11-2
CASSPPPQRLGPREETQYF
TGTGCCAGCAGCCCCCCCCCTCAGCGGCTGGGCCCTCGGGAGGAGACCCAGTACTTC